What follows is one T cell receptor beta chain and its context. This sample is drawn from a study of CD8+ T cells in alopecia areata. Extraction and reverse transcription of RNA yielded cDNA as the sequencing template. The repertoire was sequenced with immunoSEQ multiplex PCR; TCRdb's copy has only in-frame clones and lacks some. The sample has about 140,000 clones; less than 70% are singletons. The treatment here: oral pan-JAK inhibitor, 5-10 mg twice daily. Sequencing was performed on CD8+ T cells sorted from blood, taken at week 4, from a patient treated with tofacitinib. The source is a human donor with alopecia areata.

The CDR3 protein is CASSWGQLNTEAFF. The CDR3, as DNA: TGTGCCAGCAGCTGGGGACAGTTGAACACTGAAGCTTTCTTT. The chain is built from TRBV7-3 and TRBJ1-1, with 7 bases fitting TRBD1. V shed 4 bases, J shed 0 bases, and the junction held 2 bases outside the gene matches. Germline V gene sequence: CDR1 SGHTA, CDR2 FQGTGA. This CDR3 spans 14 amino acids.